The 28 T cell receptor beta chains below all came from one sample that was sequenced in a study of T cells in Graves' hyperthyroidism and ophthalmopathy. RNA transcripts were the template for amplifying TCR beta CDR3 regions. In the first-round RT-PCR of the TCR CDR3, the HTBI primer set was used. A single record per CDR3 protein comes from TCRdb applying MiXCR to the multiplex PCR reads. This sample has more than 500,000 distinct CDR3 sequences; 15% to 20% occur once, and the top ten carry less than 4.5%. What was sequenced was blood. The receptor set was obtained from a woman aged 30 to 39 with Graves' hyperthyroidism.

This clonotype has ten or more counts. The chain couples TRBV20-1 to TRBJ1-1; the match to TRBD1 covers 7 bases. Trimming removed 2 bases from V and 5 bases from J; junction bases left unmatched: 8. The germline V gene has CDR1 DFQATT and CDR2 SNEGSKA (reference sequence). The CDR3 runs to 14 residues. The CDR3 reads CSARPEDRRTEAFF. CDR3 coding DNA: TGCAGTGCTAGACCGGAGGACAGGAGAACTGAAGCTTTCTTT.

In this sample, this clonotype turned up many times. The rearrangement uses TRBV7-8 and TRBJ2-2; 14 bases are shared with TRBD2. This CDR3 has 19 amino acids. The J segment lost 3 bases and the V segment lost 5 bases, leaving 11 bases of the junction unmatched. CDR1 is SGHVS, CDR2 FQNEAQ, per germline. The CDR3: CASSRLVPGLAGDTGELFF. DNA of the CDR3: TGTGCCAGCAGCCGACTAGTACCGGGACTAGCGGGAGACACCGGGGAGCTGTTTTTT.

The chain combines TRBV29-1 with TRBJ1-1, with a weak D call TRBD1 (5 bases). The germline V gene encodes CDR1 SQVTM and CDR2 ANQGSEA. Trimming pared 5 bases from V and 0 bases from J, leaving 7 bases between. The CDR3 has 12 residues. As DNA, the CDR3 is TGCAGCGTTCGACAGATGAACACTGAAGCTTTCTTT. Translating it yields CSVRQMNTEAFF. The entire variable domain, with the rest obtained from reference TRBV29-1 and TRBJ1-1, is as follows: SAVISQKPSRDICQRGTSLTIQCQVDSQVTMMFWYRQQPGQSLTLIATANQGSEATYESGFVIDKFPISRPNLTFSTLTVSNMSPEDSSIYLCSVRQMNTEAFFGQGTRLTVV.

This clonotype was counted only a few times. The CDR3 nucleotides are TGTGCCAGCAGGGGCCCGGGACTAACCAACACCGGGGAGCTGTTTTTT. It yields the protein CASRGPGLTNTGELFF. V usage is TRBV6-1 and J usage is TRBJ2-2, with 7 nucleotides matching TRBD2. From germline, CDR1 is MNHNS and CDR2 SASEGT. CDR3 length: 16 amino acids. With V trimmed by 6 bases and J by 2 bases, 9 bases remained unmatched.

This chain connects TRBV7-9 to TRBJ1-5, with D hard to call. Looked up from germline, CDR1 is SEHNR and CDR2 is FQNEAQ (reference sequence). This CDR3 region has 13 residues. V dropped 5 bases and J dropped 5 bases, with 10 bases sitting between them. DNA for the CDR3: TGTGCCAGCAGCCCCGGGTTGGATCAGCCCCAGCATTTT. It yields the protein CASSPGLDQPQHF.

This clonotype appeared many times. V usage is TRBV7-8 and J usage is TRBJ2-1, with D possibly called TRBD1 or TRBD2 (6 bases each). The CDR3 extends over 16 amino acids. Germline V gene data show CDR1 as SGHVS and CDR2 as FQNEAQ. The germline V and J ends were trimmed by 5 bases and 2 bases, with 16 bases remaining between them. The CDR3 DNA reads TGTGCCAGCAGCGGGGGGCCCGGACTCACCTACAATGAGCAGTTCTTC. This sequence encodes CASSGGPGLTYNEQFF. The variable domain in full, with the rest retrieved from reference TRBV7-8 and TRBJ2-1, is GAGVSQSPRYKVAKRGQDVALRCDPISGHVSLFWYQQALGQGPEFLTYFQNEAQLDKSGLPSDRFFAERPEGSVSTLKIQRTQQEDSAVYLCASSGGPGLTYNEQFFGPGTRLTVL.

The table lists this clonotype with a few counts. The chain recombines TRBV29-1 with TRBJ2-1; a possible D gene is TRBD1 (5 bases). V lost 3 bases and J 8 bases, leaving 14 bases between the germline ends. The CDR3 loop spans 13 amino acids. Germline V gene sequence: CDR1 SQVTM, CDR2 ANQGSEA. CDR3 loop: CSVDDQGSHEQFF. CDR3 bases: TGCAGCGTTGATGATCAGGGTTCCCATGAGCAGTTCTTC.

V and J are TRBV11-2 and TRBJ2-7, with 11 bases that match TRBD2. This CDR3 contains 15 residues. Germline CDR1 reads SGHAT; CDR2 reads FQNNGV. V lost 5 bases, J lost 3 bases, and 6 bases stayed unmatched. This CDR3 reads CASSDITSGGYEQYF. CDR3 nucleotide sequence: TGTGCCAGCAGCGACATAACTAGCGGGGGCTACGAGCAGTACTTC.

This chain connects TRBV30 to TRBJ2-7, with 7 bases fitting TRBD2. This CDR3 region has 14 residues. V gave up 0 bases and J gave up 5 bases; unmatched junction bases: 7. Looked up from germline, CDR1 is GTSNPN and CDR2 is SVGIG (reference sequence). The CDR3 DNA follows: TGTGCCTGGAGTGTAGGCGGGAGCTACAACGAGCAGTACTTC. Protein: CAWSVGGSYNEQYF. The full variable domain, with the rest looked up from reference TRBV30 and TRBJ2-7, is SQTIHQWPATLVQPVGSPLSLECTVEGTSNPNLYWYRQAAGRGLQLLFYSVGIGQISSEVPQNLSASRPQDRQFILSSKKLLLSDSGFYLCAWSVGGSYNEQYFGPGTRLTVT.

There are many counts of this clonotype. The chain combines TRBV2 with TRBJ1-2, with D possibly TRBD1 on 5 matching bases. This CDR3 has 13 residues. Looked up from germline, CDR1 is SNHLY and CDR2 is FYNNEI. V lost 4 bases, J lost 5 bases, and 11 bases lay in between. CDR3 coding DNA: TGTGCCAGCAGTGGCCAGGGATATTATGGCTACACCTTC. It is translated as CASSGQGYYGYTF. Combining the CDR3 with reference TRBV2 and TRBJ1-2 gives the whole variable domain EPEVTQTPSHQVTQMGQEVILRCVPISNHLYFYWYRQILGQKVEFLVSFYNNEISEKSEIFDDQFSVERPDGSNFTLKIRSTKLEDSAMYFCASSGQGYYGYTFGSGTRLTVV.

The chain uses TRBV29-1 and TRBJ2-1; D remains unclear. The V end was cut by 4 bases, the J end by 4 bases, with 11 bases between. This CDR3 contains 13 residues. Germline lookup yields CDR1 SQVTM and CDR2 ANQGSEA. CDR3 nucleotides: TGCAGCGTTGGGACGGATATTTACAATGAGCAGTTCTTC. Its protein product is CSVGTDIYNEQFF.

This sequence joins TRBV20-1 and TRBJ1-6, with 7 bases matching TRBD1. V dropped 5 bases and J dropped 7; count of bases not matched to a gene: 8. Germline CDR1 DFQATT, CDR2 SNEGSKA (reference sequence). The CDR3 loop spans 14 amino acids. CDR3 sequence reads: CSAPPTGINSPLHF. CDR3 coding DNA: TGCAGTGCTCCCCCGACAGGGATCAATTCACCCCTCCACTTT.

This clonotype has only one observation. A much bigger clone sits one base away, suggesting this may be a read error. The chain couples TRBV11-2 to TRBJ1-6; D not resolved. The CDR3 runs 16 residues. Germline lookup yields CDR1 SGHAT and CDR2 FQNNGV. Deletions cut 5 bases from V and 10 bases from J, with 21 bases between. DNA for the CDR3: TGTGCCAGCAGCGTAGCGGCAGCCCTGCCAGGATCACCCCTCCACTTT. The encoded protein is CASSVAAALPGSPLHF.

This clonotype was counted only a few times. The gene calls are TRBV20-1 and TRBJ2-2; D perhaps matches TRBD2 (5 bases). The V and J ends lost 3 bases and 7 bases respectively, with 12 bases between them. The CDR3 is made up of 13 amino acids. Per germline, CDR1 DFQATT and CDR2 SNEGSKA (reference sequence). As DNA, the CDR3 is TGCAGTGCTAGGGACTTCTCCAGCGGGGAGCTGTTTTTT. Amino acid sequence: CSARDFSSGELFF.

There are many counts of this clonotype. This chain connects TRBV27 to TRBJ1-5, with TRBD1 as a possible D gene (5 bases). Trimming took off 4 bases at V and 5 bases at J, with 15 bases between the two ends. The CDR3 covers 15 residues. The V gene's germline CDR1 is MNHEY and CDR2 SMNVEV (reference sequence). CDR3 nucleotide sequence: TGTGCCAGCAGTTCCCTCCCGACAGATCATCAGCCCCAGCATTTT. Its translation is CASSSLPTDHQPQHF.

V and J are TRBV7-2 and TRBJ1-2; D uncertain. There are 11 residues in the CDR3. Trimming cost V 9 bases and J 8 bases, with 13 bases left between them. Germline CDR1 is SGHTA and CDR2 is FQGNSA. In DNA, the CDR3 is TGTGCCAGTAAGACCCCCTGGGGCTACACCTTC. It is translated as CASKTPWGYTF.

This clonotype was seen many times. The chain combines TRBV6-1 with TRBJ2-7; weak D call: TRBD1 (6 bases). V was trimmed by 8 bases and J by 7 bases, leaving 21 bases between them. The CDR3 runs 14 residues. Germline CDR1 reads MNHNS; CDR2 reads SASEGT. The CDR3 here is CASGDTLNRMEQYF. The DNA of the CDR3 is TGTGCCAGCGGGGACACGTTGAACCGGATGGAGCAGTACTTC.

In its sample, this clonotype was seen many times. This sequence joins TRBV2 and TRBJ2-2; 7 positions agree with TRBD2. Per germline, CDR1 SNHLY and CDR2 FYNNEI. Losses at the gene ends were 6 bases for V and 5 bases for J; bases not matched to a gene: 9. This CDR3 region has 15 residues. The CDR3 DNA is TGTGCCAGCAGATTCAGCGGGGCTGGGACCGGGGAGCTGTTTTTT. Translated, it gives CASRFSGAGTGELFF.

There are many counts of this clonotype. The chain uses TRBV28 and TRBJ1-1, with D perhaps matching TRBD1 (5 bases). The CDR3 runs to 13 residues. Trimming stripped 4 bases from V and 7 bases from J, with 13 bases between. From germline, CDR1 is MDHEN and CDR2 SYDVKM. The chain's CDR3 is CASSYGHTLEAFF. In DNA, the CDR3 is TGTGCCAGCAGTTACGGACATACCCTTGAAGCTTTCTTT.

The V and J genes are TRBV5-5 and TRBJ2-5; TRBD2 aligns across 11 bases. With 4 bases clipped from V and 5 bases from J, the junction kept 13 bases outside the gene matches. Germline V lookup: CDR1 SGHKS, CDR2 YYEKEE (reference sequence). The CDR3 has 17 residues. Here the CDR3 reads CASSGDRLAGWAETQYF. The CDR3 DNA reads TGTGCCAGCAGCGGAGATCGACTAGCGGGATGGGCTGAGACCCAGTACTTC.

This clonotype was counted between two and nine times. This clone may be a read error of a much larger clone one base away. The V and J genes are TRBV2 and TRBJ1-1; D not resolved. This CDR3 has 11 residues. Germline V CDR1 and CDR2: SNHLY, FYNNEI. CDR3 loop: CASSEAYFALF. The DNA of the CDR3 is TGTGCCAGCAGTGAAGCCTATTTCGCTTTATTT.

The chain uses TRBV4-2 and TRBJ2-5; TRBD2 might be the D (5 bases). V shed 4 bases and J shed 3 bases, with 18 bases lying between them. Per the germline V gene, CDR1 is LGHNA and CDR2 is YNFKEQ. The CDR3 contains 16 residues. CDR3 region: CASSPRSIEREETQYF. The CDR3 nucleotides read TGTGCCAGCAGCCCCCGCTCGATCGAGAGGGAAGAGACCCAGTACTTC.

This clonotype was detected a few times. CDR3 nucleotides: TGTGCCAGCAAAAACAGGGGCGCCACCGGGGAGCTGTTTTTT. This codes for CASKNRGATGELFF. The chain links TRBV28 to TRBJ2-2; the match to TRBD1 covers 7 bases. CDR1 is MDHEN and CDR2 is SYDVKM in the germline V gene. J was trimmed by 4 bases and V by 7 bases; bases with no gene match: 6. There are 14 residues in the CDR3.

This clonotype was observed at least ten times. This chain connects TRBV7-8 to TRBJ2-7; D is ambiguous. V lost 0 bases and J 0 bases, leaving 15 bases between the germline ends. CDR3 length equals 17 residues. CDR1 is SGHVS and CDR2 is FQNEAQ in the germline V gene. CDR3 sequence reads: CASSLAWPAPSSYEQYF. The CDR3 DNA reads as TGTGCCAGCAGCTTAGCTTGGCCAGCGCCGAGCTCCTACGAGCAGTACTTC.

This clonotype was observed a handful of times. The V gene is TRBV6-1, the J gene TRBJ2-2, with a weak D call TRBD2 (6 bases). V dropped 5 bases and J dropped 0 bases, with 10 bases sitting between them. Per the germline V gene, CDR1 is MNHNS and CDR2 is SASEGT. The CDR3 runs 15 residues. CDR3 sequence (DNA): TGTGCCAGCAGTAGCTCTAGCGCGAACACCGGGGAGCTGTTTTTT. Its protein is CASSSSSANTGELFF.

This clonotype was seen at least ten times. The chain is built from TRBV7-2 and TRBJ2-5, with no clear D. V was pared by 1 base and J by 1 base, with 7 bases between. Germline lookup yields CDR1 SGHTA and CDR2 FQGNSA. The CDR3 totals 14 residues. CDR3 in DNA: TGTGCCAGCAGCTTAGAGTACAGCCAAGAGACCCAGTACTTC. Protein product: CASSLEYSQETQYF.

As to this clonotype: The junction shows a germline mismatch at one end, possibly a read error. V is TRBV27 and J is TRBJ2-2; D may correspond to TRBD1 or TRBD2 (5 bases each). This CDR3 spans 19 amino acids. The germline gives CDR1 MNHEY, CDR2 SMNVEV (reference sequence). Written as DNA, the CDR3 is TGTGCCAGCAGTTTATTCTCTTACGGGACGGCGAAAGTCACCGGGGAGCCGTTTTTT. Translating gives CASSLFSYGTAKVTGEPFF.

The genes are TRBV11-3 and TRBJ2-1; D is perhaps TRBD2 (5 bases). Germline lookup yields CDR1 SGHNT and CDR2 YENEEA. Between the trimmed V and J ends, which lost 3 bases and 4 bases, there was a span of 13 bases. The CDR3 runs to 15 residues. For the CDR3, the DNA is TGTGCCAGCAGCTTTGGAGGTTTGGAGTACAATGAGCAGTTCTTC. Translated, it gives CASSFGGLEYNEQFF.